This note documents a single T cell receptor beta chain sequence. No antigen is known for it. V dropped 2 bases and J dropped 4 bases, with 10 bases sitting between them. The germline gives CDR1 SGHRS, CDR2 YFSETQ. This CDR3 comprises 13 residues. Intraepithelial plus lamina propria lymphocytes were released by processing graft tissue. This record comes from a study of graft-versus-host responses after intestinal transplantation. The overall study: Recipients obtained multivisceral, liver-intestinal, or isolated intestinal transplants. Among the recipients, all got anti-thymocyte globulin induction and then tacrolimus and steroids for 2 to 3 years. Findings and limits, study-wide: Early HvG declines after transplant were associated with peak circulating GvH clone levels. The recipient marrow held GvH clones, and some of them showed up first in ileum or blood.

The table came from immunoSEQ multiplex PCR; TCRdb's copy has only in-frame clones and leaves some out. The sample shows roughly 20,000 clones, about 65% of them seen only once. The TCR was taken from a human patient who received an intestinal transplant, so some T cells may come from the graft donor. This specimen consisted of ileum tissue, obtained around 20 days after intestinal transplant. This chain joins TRBV5-1 and TRBJ2-7; D is unclear. CDR3 loop: CASSFAEDYEQYF. CDR3 nucleotide sequence: TGCGCCAGCAGCTTTGCCGAGGATTACGAGCAGTACTTC.